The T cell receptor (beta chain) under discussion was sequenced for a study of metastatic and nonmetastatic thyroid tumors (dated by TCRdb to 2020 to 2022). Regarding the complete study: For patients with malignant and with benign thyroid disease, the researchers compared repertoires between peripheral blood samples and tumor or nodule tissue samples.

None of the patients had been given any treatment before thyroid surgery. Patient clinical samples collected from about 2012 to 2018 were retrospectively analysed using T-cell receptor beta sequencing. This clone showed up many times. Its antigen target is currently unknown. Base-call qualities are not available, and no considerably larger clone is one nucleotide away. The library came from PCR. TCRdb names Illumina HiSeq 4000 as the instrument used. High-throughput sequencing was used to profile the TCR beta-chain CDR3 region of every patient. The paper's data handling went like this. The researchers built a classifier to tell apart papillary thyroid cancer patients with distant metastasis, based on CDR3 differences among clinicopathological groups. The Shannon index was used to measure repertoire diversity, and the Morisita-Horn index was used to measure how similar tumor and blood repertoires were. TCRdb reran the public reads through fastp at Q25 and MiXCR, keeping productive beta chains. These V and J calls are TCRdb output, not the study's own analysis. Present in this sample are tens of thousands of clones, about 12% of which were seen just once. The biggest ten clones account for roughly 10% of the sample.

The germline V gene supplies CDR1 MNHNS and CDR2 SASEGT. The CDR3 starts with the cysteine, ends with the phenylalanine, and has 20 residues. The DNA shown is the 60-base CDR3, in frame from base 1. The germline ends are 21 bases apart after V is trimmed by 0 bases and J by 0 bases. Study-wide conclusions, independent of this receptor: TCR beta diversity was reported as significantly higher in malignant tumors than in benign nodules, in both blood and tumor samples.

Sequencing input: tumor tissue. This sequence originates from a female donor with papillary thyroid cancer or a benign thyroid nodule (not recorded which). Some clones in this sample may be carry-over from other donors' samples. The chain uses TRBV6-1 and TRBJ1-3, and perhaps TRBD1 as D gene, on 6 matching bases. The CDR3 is CASSEALTGASGFSGNTIYF. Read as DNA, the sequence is TGTGCCAGCAGTGAAGCCCTGACAGGCGCTTCGGGATTCTCTGGAAACACCATATATTTT.